Below, 2 T cell receptor beta chains from the same sample are listed, as sequenced in a study of shared clonotypes between healthy human individuals. CD45RO-negative cells were positively selected for CCR7, leaving out terminally differentiated effector memory CD45RA+ cells. This table comes from immunoSEQ multiplex PCR, and its TCRdb copy is limited to in-frame clones, with some not included. The table has hundreds of thousands of clones, about 97% seen once. The sequenced sample consisted of naive CD8+ T cells sorted from blood. These receptors all come from a young man in good health.

The table lists this clone with a count of one. The chain uses TRBV27 and TRBJ1-1; a possible D gene is TRBD1 (5 bases). The CDR3 spans 16 residues. V lost 6 bases and J lost 4, with 21 bases in between. The germline V gene has CDR1 MNHEY and CDR2 SMNVEV (reference sequence). The CDR3 DNA sequence: TGTGCCAGCAGAATCCAGGGCTCCTGGCTGGGCACTGAAGCTTTCTTT. This gives the protein CASRIQGSWLGTEAFF.

The V call is TRBV5-1, the J call TRBJ2-7, with 12 nucleotides matching TRBD2. J was trimmed by 6 bases and V by 0 bases; bases with no gene match: 7. The CDR3 contains 16 residues. CDR1 is SGHRS and CDR2 is YFSETQ in the germline V gene. As DNA, the CDR3 is TGCGCCAGCAGCTTGGGACTAGCGGGAGTCCGCTCCGAGCAGTACTTC. Amino acid sequence: CASSLGLAGVRSEQYF.